This T cell receptor (beta chain) stems from a study of cytomegalovirus exposure and HLA in healthy donors. Looked up from germline, CDR1 is SGHTA and CDR2 is FQGTGA. CDR3 length equals 19 residues. Sequencing used immunoSEQ multiplex PCR; TCRdb keeps in-frame clones, though not all of them. The repertoire consists of some 59,000 clones, with about nine tenths occurring once and the leading ten covering approximately 8.4%. Of note for this clone: One junction end does not reproduce the germline sequence, and a read error may be involved.

V is TRBV7-3 and J is TRBJ2-6, with 8 bases that match TRBD2. The sequence derives from a woman between 18 and 29 years old in good health and CMV-seropositive. Material for sequencing was PBMCs. CDR3 nucleotides: TGCGCCAGCAGCTTAATTCTCGGCGGGGGGAGCTCTGGGGCCAACGTCCTGACTTTC. Translation: CASSLILGGGSSGANVLTF.